This T cell receptor (beta chain) emerged from a study of shared clonotypes between healthy human individuals. Genomic DNA belonging to each subset was distributed in equal measure over several immunoSEQ plates. Generated by immunoSEQ multiplex PCR, the TCRdb table keeps only in-frame clones and is missing some. Among millions of clones listed, approximately 93% were seen once. The CDR3 is 13 residues long. Trimming removed 2 bases from V and 8 bases from J, with 10 bases in between. The germline V gene has CDR1 SGHAT and CDR2 FQNNGV. The chain combines TRBV11-2 with TRBJ2-1, with D perhaps TRBD2 (5 bases). The sequence was obtained from a man aged 18 to 30 in good health. Some clones in this sample may be carry-over from other donors' samples. Input material: naive CD4+ T cells from PBMCs. The subset here: CD45RA+ positively selected. The CDR3 reads CASSLTVRDEQFF. The CDR3 region has the DNA TGTGCCAGCAGCTTAACTGTGAGGGATGAGCAGTTCTTC. The complete variable domain, with remaining parts taken from reference TRBV11-2 and TRBJ2-1, reads EAGVAQSPRYKIIEKRQSVAFWCNPISGHATLYWYQQILGQGPKLLIQFQNNGVVDDSQLPKDRFSAERLKGVDSTLKIQPAKLEDSAVYLCASSLTVRDEQFFGPGTRLTVL.